The 6 T cell receptor beta chains given below trace back to one sample, sequenced in a study of blood T cells in healthy people across ages. Primers used in a second PCR of about 7 to 12 cycles were a sample-barcoded 5' primer and a J-beta primer mix. TCRdb analysed the 5' RACE reads with MiXCR anew, one entry per CDR3 protein. The sample records about a million distinct CDR3 sequences, around two fifths being singletons. The sample consisted of blood. These receptors were collected from a man aged 18 to 30 in good health.

The genes are TRBV3-1 and TRBJ2-1; D is uncertain. Gene TRBJ2-7 matches the end of the DNA better, so the J call may be wrong. This CDR3 spans 14 amino acids. Germline V lookup: CDR1 LGHDT, CDR2 YNNKEL (reference sequence). As DNA, the CDR3 is TGTGCCAGCAGCCAAGTGTACAACAACAATGAGCAGTACTTC. This translates into CASSQVYNNNEQYF.

This clonotype was seen a handful of times. The V call is TRBV5-1, the J call TRBJ2-7, with D possibly called TRBD1 or TRBD2 (5 bases each). The CDR3 covers 12 residues. Trimming took off 4 bases at V and 7 bases at J, with 12 bases between the two ends. Per germline, CDR1 SGHRS and CDR2 YFSETQ. CDR3 in DNA: TGCGCCAGCAGCCTCGGGACGCTAGAGCAGTACTTC. This codes for CASSLGTLEQYF.

Comment on this clonotype: This could be a read error, since a much larger clone is one nucleotide away. The rearrangement links TRBV5-1 to TRBJ2-7; possibly TRBD1 for D (6 bases). From germline, CDR1 is SGHRS and CDR2 YFSETQ. This CDR3 spans 15 amino acids. The ends were cut back, 4 bases at V and 7 bases at J, with 21 bases in the middle. The CDR3 bases are TGCGCCAGCAGCCTACAAGGGACACCTTACAATGAGCAGTACTTC. This gives the protein CASSLQGTPYNEQYF.

Only one count was recorded for this clonotype. The chain carries TRBV3-1 and TRBJ1-2, with a possible D match to TRBD1 (5 bases). This CDR3 is built from 14 residues. V was trimmed by 4 bases and J by 2 bases, leaving 11 bases between them. Germline V gene data show CDR1 as LGHDT and CDR2 as YNNKEL (reference sequence). CDR3 DNA: TGTGCCAGCAGCCGCCCGGGACGGAACTATGGCTACACCTTC. This sequence encodes CASSRPGRNYGYTF.

The CDR3 DNA follows: TGCGCCAGCAGCCAAGATGCTTCGGGACAGGGGAACATTCAGTACTTC. It codes for CASSQDASGQGNIQYF. The chain is built from TRBV4-3 and TRBJ2-7; 10 nucleotides align to TRBD1. The DNA end lines up better with TRBJ2-4; the J call may be wrong. From germline, CDR1 is LGHNA and CDR2 YSLEER. The CDR3 has 16 residues.

DNA of the CDR3: TGTGCCAGCAGCTTTACAGAAGGGACAGCCTATGGCTACACCTTC. Amino acids: CASSFTEGTAYGYTF. This chain connects TRBV7-9 to TRBJ1-2; TRBD1 matches at 7 bases. The CDR3 runs 15 residues. J gave up 4 bases and V 3 bases, and 8 bases lay outside the gene matches. Germline-derived CDR1 and CDR2 are SEHNR and FQNEAQ (reference sequence).